This T cell receptor (beta chain) was identified during a study of cytomegalovirus exposure and HLA in healthy donors. Across the whole study: A previous analysis identified around 120 million unique TCR beta sequences derived from 180 million or so T cells.

Concerning this clone: Antigen unknown.

With 60 Vbeta and 13 Jbeta primers, the PCR was carried out. Sequenced by immunoSEQ multiplex PCR; TCRdb stores in-frame clones only, minus some. Of about 180,000 clones listed, about 80% are singletons. General study findings and limits: It is likely that the observed cluster of highly shared sequence variants was a sequencing artifact. When a later analysis was performed, an Asian-associated ancestry cluster reportedly had fewer N-insertions than the roughly 700-donor mean. Published work reported that the classifier diagnosed cytomegalovirus status with high specificity and sensitivity.

This CDR3 spans 14 amino acids. V gave up 5 bases and J gave up 9 bases, with 17 bases separating them. Germline-derived CDR1 and CDR2 are SEHNR and FQNEAQ (reference sequence). This rearrangement joins TRBV7-9 to TRBJ2-1; D is possibly TRBD1 (6 bases). Source material: PBMCs. This sequence originates from a woman in her forties or fifties in good health and CMV-seronegative. The CDR3 is CASSRQTGEGEQFF. The CDR3 DNA follows: TGTGCCAGCAGCCGCCAGACAGGTGAAGGTGAGCAGTTCTTC. The entire variable domain, with the rest obtained from reference TRBV7-9 and TRBJ2-1, is as follows: DTGVSQNPRHKITKRGQNVTFRCDPISEHNRLYWYRQTLGQGPEFLTYFQNEAQLEKSRLLSDRFSAERPKGSFSTLEIQRTEQGDSAMYLCASSRQTGEGEQFFGPGTRLTVL.